This entry lists 21 T cell receptor beta chains sequenced from one sample in a study of blood T cell repertoires in COVID-19. This table comes from immunoSEQ multiplex PCR, and its TCRdb copy is limited to in-frame clones, with some not included. This table has 130,000 or so clones, roughly nine tenths appearing once. The sample consisted of peripheral blood. Source of these receptors: a human donor with COVID-19, enrolled during active disease. The donor label of this sample is uncertain.

The chain recombines TRBV19 with TRBJ2-1, with 12 bases identical to TRBD2. The J segment lost 7 bases and the V segment lost 8 bases, leaving 12 bases of the junction unmatched. CDR3 length: 16 amino acids. Germline CDR1 reads LNHDA; CDR2 reads SQIVND (reference sequence). The CDR3 DNA reads TGTGCCAGTCAACTAGCGGGGGGCCCTAGGGGGAATGAGCAGTTCTTC. This encodes CASQLAGGPRGNEQFF.

The chain links TRBV10-1 to TRBJ2-7, with D maybe TRBD2 (7 bases). Trimming cost V 0 bases and J 5 bases, with 14 bases left between them. CDR1 is WNHNN and CDR2 is SYGVQD in the germline V gene (reference sequence). The CDR3 loop spans 15 amino acids. The CDR3 reads CASSESRGGADEQYF. CDR3 nucleotides: TGCGCCAGCAGTGAGTCGAGAGGGGGGGCCGACGAGCAGTACTTC.

This clone was counted a single time. This chain connects TRBV27 to TRBJ1-1, with TRBD1 matching 9 bases. The CDR3 sequence is 13 residues long. V gave up 8 bases and J gave up 7 bases; unmatched junction bases: 8. CDR1 and CDR2 (germline): MNHEY, SMNVEV (reference sequence). CDR3 nucleotide sequence: TGTGCCAGCTCGGGACAGGGTCAGGGTGAAGCTTTCTTT. Encoded protein: CASSGQGQGEAFF.

This clone was detected only a few times. This chain uses TRBV27 with TRBJ1-1; maybe TRBD1 (6 bases). CDR1 and CDR2 from the germline V gene are MNHEY and SMNVEV (reference sequence). V shed 2 bases and J shed 5 bases, with 15 bases lying between them. The CDR3 runs to 15 residues. The CDR3 reads CASSLRQGPGTEAFF. CDR3 DNA sequence: TGTGCCAGCAGTTTAAGGCAGGGGCCGGGGACTGAAGCTTTCTTT.

V is TRBV3-1 (or the pseudogene TRBV3-2) and J is TRBJ1-2; 8 nucleotides agree with TRBD1. The V and J ends lost 4 bases and 4 bases, in that order; junction bases with no gene match: 2. CDR1 is LGHDT and CDR2 is YNNKEL in the germline V gene (reference sequence). The CDR3 contains 13 residues. The chain's CDR3 is CASSRQGIYGYTF. CDR3 nucleotides: TGTGCCAGCAGCCGACAGGGGATCTATGGCTACACCTTC.

The genes are TRBV5-1 and TRBJ1-6, with D maybe TRBD1 (5 bases). The V and J ends lost 0 bases and 8 bases respectively, with 15 bases between them. The CDR3 spans 16 residues. The germline V gene encodes CDR1 SGHRS and CDR2 YFSETQ. The CDR3 DNA is TGCGCCAGCAGCTTGGGGTTCGGGGACTTGTATTCACCCCTCCACTTT. Residues: CASSLGFGDLYSPLHF.

The chain couples TRBV11-3 to TRBJ2-2; 7 bases match TRBD1. The CDR3 loop spans 17 amino acids. Germline values: CDR1 SGHNT, CDR2 YENEEA. Unmatched junction bases numbered 5, after V lost 1 base and J lost 0 bases. CDR3 nucleotides: TGTGCCAGCAGCTTAGGAACCGGGACAGCGAACACCGGGGAGCTGTTTTTT. Translation: CASSLGTGTANTGELFF.

The V call is TRBV4-1, the J call TRBJ1-2, with 8 nucleotides matching TRBD1. From germline, CDR1 is MGHRA and CDR2 YSYEKL. V lost 1 base, J lost 6 bases, and 10 bases stayed unmatched. The CDR3 has 16 amino acids. The CDR3 loop reads CASSQGGPGQVDGYTF. Here the CDR3 DNA reads TGCGCCAGCAGCCAAGGGGGTCCGGGACAGGTAGATGGCTACACCTTC.

The genes are TRBV7-2 and TRBJ1-3; D is possibly TRBD1 (6 bases). The V gene lost 5 bases and the J gene lost 5 bases, with 13 bases spanning the gap. Germline lookup yields CDR1 SGHTA and CDR2 FQGNSA. The length of the CDR3 is 14 residues. CDR3 bases: TGTGCCAGCAGCCAACAGGGAGACAGAAACACCATATATTTT. Translation gives CASSQQGDRNTIYF.

The chain is built from TRBV28 and TRBJ2-1, with D unclear. The CDR3 is made up of 13 amino acids. The V and J ends lost 6 bases and 2 bases respectively, with 8 bases between them. Germline CDR1 and CDR2: MDHEN and SYDVKM. This CDR3 is CASSPEAYNEQFF. The DNA of the CDR3 is TGTGCCAGCAGCCCTGAGGCCTACAATGAGCAGTTCTTC.

CDR3 protein: CASSSRGQETQYF. As DNA, the CDR3 is TGTGCCAGCAGTTCTAGGGGGCAAGAGACCCAGTACTTC. V is TRBV27 and J is TRBJ2-5, with a weak D call TRBD1 (6 bases). V dropped 4 bases and J dropped 2 bases, with 8 bases sitting between them. CDR1 MNHEY and CDR2 SMNVEV come from the germline V gene (reference sequence). The CDR3 length is 13 residues.

This chain joins TRBV11-2 and TRBJ2-2, with 8 bases identical to TRBD2. The J segment lost 4 bases and the V segment lost 6 bases, leaving 7 bases of the junction unmatched. The CDR3 covers 15 residues. The germline V gene encodes CDR1 SGHAT and CDR2 FQNNGV. The CDR3 region has the DNA TGTGCCAGCAGAAGAACCGGGACTAGCACCGGGGAGCTGTTTTTT. It is translated as CASRRTGTSTGELFF.

V is TRBV5-1 and J is TRBJ1-4, with D uncertain. V dropped 0 bases and J dropped 5 bases, with 8 bases sitting between them. Germline CDR1 is SGHRS and CDR2 is YFSETQ. The CDR3 has 14 amino acids. DNA of the CDR3: TGCGCCAGCAGCTTGGACACCTCCAATGAAAAACTGTTTTTT. This gives the protein CASSLDTSNEKLFF.

This rearrangement joins TRBV18 to TRBJ2-7, with a possible D match to TRBD1 (7 bases). Germline V lookup: CDR1 KGHSH, CDR2 LQKENI. The CDR3 is made up of 16 amino acids. With 2 bases removed from V and 2 bases from J, the gap between germline ends came to 16 bases. The CDR3 region is CASSPRMSRGAYEQYF. CDR3 DNA: TGTGCCAGCTCACCAAGAATGAGCAGGGGGGCCTACGAGCAGTACTTC.

The J gene is TRBJ1-4, the V gene TRBV9; no reliable D call. The CDR3 extends over 15 amino acids. In germline, CDR1 is SGDLS, CDR2 YYNGEE. Trimming took off 0 bases at V and 8 bases at J, with 14 bases between the two ends. DNA for the CDR3: TGTGCCAGCAGCGTAGGGAGCATCACGGCAGAAAAACTGTTTTTT. This encodes CASSVGSITAEKLFF.

V and J are TRBV6-6 and TRBJ2-7; 8 nucleotides match TRBD1. The ends lost 4 bases at V and 5 bases at J; junction bases unmatched: 7. The CDR3 runs to 14 residues. The germline V gene has CDR1 MNHNY and CDR2 SVGAGI (reference sequence). CDR3 amino acids: CASSSPDRGHEQYF. As DNA, the CDR3 is TGTGCCAGCAGTTCCCCCGACAGGGGCCACGAGCAGTACTTC.

The gene calls are TRBV13 and TRBJ2-7; D is perhaps TRBD1 (5 bases). The V gene lost 2 bases and the J gene lost 2 bases, with 10 bases spanning the gap. Germline V CDR1 and CDR2: PRHDT, FYEKMQ (reference sequence). The CDR3 loop spans 14 amino acids. CDR3 bases: TGTGCCAGCAGCTTAAGTGACAGAGCCTACGAGCAGTACTTC. This gives the protein CASSLSDRAYEQYF.

CDR3 DNA sequence: TGTGCCAGTCGGGGGAACACTGAAGCTTTCTTT. Amino acid sequence: CASRGNTEAFF. V is TRBV11-3 and J is TRBJ1-1; D gene ambiguous. The CDR3 covers 11 residues. The germline V and J ends were trimmed by 9 bases and 1 base, with 6 bases remaining between them. CDR1 and CDR2 (germline): SGHNT, YENEEA.

The chain employs TRBV5-6 and TRBJ2-6; the D gene is possibly TRBD1 (6 bases). The CDR3 has 15 residues. CDR1 and CDR2 from the germline V gene are SGHDT and YYEEEE. Trimming pared 4 bases from V and 4 bases from J, leaving 12 bases between. DNA of the CDR3: TGTGCCAGCAGCCCGAGGGGGACAGGGGCCAACGTCCTGACTTTC. Protein product: CASSPRGTGANVLTF.

The chain links TRBV6-6 to TRBJ1-1; 7 nucleotides line up with TRBD1. CDR1 is MNHNY, CDR2 SVGAGI, per germline (reference sequence). V shed 10 bases and J 4 bases; nucleotides not matched to a gene: 9. The length of the CDR3 is 13 residues. In DNA form, the CDR3 reads TGTGCCATCCAGAGCAGGGGGAGCACTGAAGCTTTCTTT. It specifies CAIQSRGSTEAFF.

V usage is TRBV4-1 and J usage is TRBJ2-7, with D possibly matching TRBD2 (6 bases). The V and J ends lost 4 bases and 7 bases respectively, with 17 bases between them. The CDR3 covers 14 residues. In germline, CDR1 is MGHRA, CDR2 YSYEKL. The CDR3 here is CASSRDGSGGEQYF. The CDR3 nucleotides are TGCGCCAGCAGCCGAGACGGCTCAGGAGGGGAGCAGTACTTC.